What follows is one T cell receptor beta chain and its context. Its matching antigen is unknown. The time point here: blood 4 weeks post-SBRT, at nephrectomy. The treatment was: 15 Gy SBRT to primary tumor, nephrectomy 4 weeks later. Clear cell pathology was present in this patient's renal cell carcinoma. Sequencing used immunoSEQ multiplex PCR; TCRdb keeps in-frame clones, though not all of them. Of roughly 92,000 clones in the sample, 75% to 85% are singletons; the top ten hold about 7.2%. This specimen comes from a study of radiation and T cells in renal cell carcinoma. Study-level points and caveats: Without pretreatment biopsies, baseline tumor clonotype presence was undetermined.

The input for sequencing was blood, taken from a patient whose treatment included radiotherapy and nephrectomy. The source of this sequence is a man in his fifties or sixties with renal cell carcinoma.

CDR3 coding DNA: TGCGCCAGCAGCCAAGGTAGGACAGTCTCGAACACCGGGGAGCTGTTTTTT. It specifies CASSQGRTVSNTGELFF. The chain recombines TRBV4-1 with TRBJ2-2; D is perhaps TRBD1 (6 bases). V lost 1 base to trimming and J lost 0 bases, with 12 bases between them. The CDR3 consists of 17 residues. The V gene's germline CDR1 is MGHRA and CDR2 YSYEKL.